The 8 T cell receptor beta chains in this list originate from one sample, sequenced in a study of T cell responses to AZD1222 COVID-19 vaccine. Method: immunoSEQ multiplex PCR; TCRdb's copy keeps in-frame clones and lacks some. The sample holds tens of thousands of clones; around 80% are singletons and the top ten take about 3.9%. Sequencing used peripheral blood, obtained on day 0 of AZD1222 vaccination. These receptors originate from an adult in good health.

This clone has just one count. The chain has TRBV7-9 and TRBJ1-1; D gene uncertain. V dropped 7 bases and J dropped 6 bases, with 18 bases sitting between them. The CDR3 runs 14 residues. Germline CDR1 SEHNR, CDR2 FQNEAQ (reference sequence). CDR3 loop: CASTQGRGNAEAFF. CDR3 DNA sequence: TGTGCCAGCACCCAAGGGCGAGGTAACGCTGAAGCTTTCTTT.

The CDR3 DNA reads as TGTGCCAGCAATCTTTTGGGCAATCAGCCCCAGCATTTT. Residues: CASNLLGNQPQHF. The chain links TRBV28 to TRBJ1-5; unclear D gene. Looked up from germline, CDR1 is MDHEN and CDR2 is SYDVKM. The V end lost 7 bases, the J end lost 2 bases, and 9 bases lay between the germline ends. The CDR3 has 13 amino acids.

The CDR3 spells CASSSDRVNYGYTF. CDR3 DNA: TGCGCCAGCAGCTCTGACAGGGTTAACTATGGCTACACCTTC. The rearrangement joins TRBV5-1 to TRBJ1-2; 7 nucleotides align to TRBD1. Per germline, CDR1 SGHRS and CDR2 YFSETQ. With 3 bases clipped from V and 1 base from J, the junction kept 3 bases outside the gene matches. The CDR3 contains 14 residues.

The chain links TRBV19 to TRBJ2-4; TRBD1 matches at 7 bases. V was pared by 4 bases and J by 4 bases, with 10 bases of the junction left unmatched. Germline CDR1 reads LNHDA; CDR2 reads SQIVND (reference sequence). The length of the CDR3 is 16 residues. As DNA, the CDR3 is TGTGCCAGTAGTACCCCAATCCGGGACAGTAAAAACATTCAGTACTTC. Encoded protein: CASSTPIRDSKNIQYF.

The chain is built from TRBV2 and TRBJ1-1, with D unclear. The length of the CDR3 is 12 residues. The V end was cut by 8 bases, the J end by 1 base, with 8 bases between. Germline V gene data show CDR1 as SNHLY and CDR2 as FYNNEI. The CDR3 spells CASLARNTEAFF. The CDR3 DNA is TGTGCCAGCTTGGCCCGGAACACTGAAGCTTTCTTT.

This chain connects TRBV5-1 to TRBJ2-5, with unresolved D. The V and J ends lost 1 base and 1 base respectively, with 11 bases between them. CDR1 and CDR2 (germline): SGHRS, YFSETQ. This CDR3 comprises 15 residues. The CDR3 nucleotides read TGCGCCAGCAGCTTGTCCGGCCCACCCCAAGAGACCCAGTACTTC. It translates to CASSLSGPPQETQYF.

The chain recombines TRBV7-8 with TRBJ1-6; 9 nucleotides line up with TRBD1. The CDR3 runs 15 residues. V trimming: 1 base; J trimming: 9 bases; junction bases outside the gene matches: 4. The germline V gene has CDR1 SGHVS and CDR2 FQNEAQ. CDR3 DNA: TGTGCCAGCAGCTTAGATAGGACAGGGGTTTCACCCCTCCACTTT. Translation gives CASSLDRTGVSPLHF.

V gene TRBV6-1 combines with J gene TRBJ1-2; TRBD1 might be the D (5 bases). V dropped 2 bases and J dropped 4 bases, with 14 bases sitting between them. Germline CDR1 and CDR2: MNHNS and SASEGT. The CDR3 totals 15 residues. The chain's CDR3 is CASSEWAGFIYGYTF. CDR3 DNA: TGTGCCAGCAGTGAATGGGCAGGGTTCATCTATGGCTACACCTTC.